Below, 27 T cell receptor beta chains from the same sample are listed, as sequenced in a study of blood T cells in healthy people across ages. For the second PCR, which ran for about 7 to 12 cycles, a sample-barcoded 5' primer and a J-beta primer mix were used. Each CDR3 protein gets one entry after TCRdb re-called the 5' RACE reads with MiXCR. The sample lists around 800,000 distinct CDR3 sequences; around 62% were seen once. Specimen: blood. These TCRs come from a man aged 25-45 years in good health.

V usage is TRBV20-1 and J usage is TRBJ2-5, with 9 bases aligning to TRBD1. The J call may be faulty, since TRBJ2-7 better matches the DNA end. The length of the CDR3 is 12 residues. CDR1 and CDR2 from the germline V gene are DFQATT and SNEGSKA (reference sequence). The DNA of the CDR3 is TGCAGTGCTCCCGGGACAGGGTACGAGCAGTACTTC. Translating it yields CSAPGTGYEQYF.

The chain combines TRBV20-1 with TRBJ1-2; unclear D gene. Trimming took off 3 bases at V and 8 bases at J, with 1 base between the two ends. CDR1 and CDR2 from the germline V gene are DFQATT and SNEGSKA (reference sequence). The CDR3 extends over 8 amino acids. The CDR3 nucleotides are TGCAGTGCTAGGGGCTACACCTTC. Its protein product is CSARGYTF.

This clonotype was picked up many times. The gene calls are TRBV12-3 or TRBV12-4 and TRBJ2-2, with D unresolved. The CDR3 has 14 residues. V lost 7 bases and J 2 bases, leaving 11 bases between the germline ends. CDR3 protein: CASIRSPNTGELFF. The CDR3 DNA reads TGTGCCAGCATAAGGTCACCTAACACCGGGGAGCTGTTTTTT.

The V gene is TRBV2, the J gene TRBJ2-5; D possibly uses TRBD1 or TRBD2 (5 bases each). Trimming took off 7 bases at V and 1 base at J, with 10 bases between the two ends. Germline CDR1 is SNHLY and CDR2 is FYNNEI. The CDR3 consists of 13 residues. This CDR3 reads CASTKGTQETQYF. DNA of the CDR3: TGTGCCAGCACTAAGGGGACCCAAGAGACCCAGTACTTC. The full variable domain, rest sourced from reference TRBV2 and TRBJ2-5, is EPEVTQTPSHQVTQMGQEVILRCVPISNHLYFYWYRQILGQKVEFLVSFYNNEISEKSEIFDDQFSVERPDGSNFTLKIRSTKLEDSAMYFCASTKGTQETQYFGPGTRLLVL.

The chain employs TRBV7-3 and TRBJ2-7; D not resolved. The germline CDR1 and CDR2 sequences are SGHTA and FQGTGA. The CDR3 spans 14 residues. Trimming left V 2 bases short and J 7 bases short, with 15 bases between. DNA of the CDR3: TGTGCCAGCAGCTTACGGGCAGAGGTAGGTGAGCAGTACTTC. Translating gives CASSLRAEVGEQYF.

The V and J genes are TRBV20-1 and TRBJ2-7, with D maybe TRBD2 (6 bases). The CDR3 runs 15 residues. V was pared by 3 bases and J by 7 bases, with 22 bases between. In germline, CDR1 is DFQATT, CDR2 SNEGSKA (reference sequence). The chain's CDR3 is CSASGDSEAYNEQYF. The CDR3 DNA is TGCAGTGCTAGTGGGGACTCGGAGGCGTACAATGAGCAGTACTTC.

On this clonotype: An end of the junction differs from the germline gene, which may be a read error. The rearrangement links TRBV4-3 to TRBJ2-7; D not resolved. The DNA end favors TRBJ2-5, so the J call may be wrong. The CDR3 extends over 16 amino acids. Germline V lookup: CDR1 LGHNA, CDR2 YSLEER. The CDR3 reads CVSSQNKQGVGETQYF. CDR3 nucleotides: TGCGTCAGCAGCCAAAATAAGCAAGGAGTTGGGGAGACCCAGTACTTC.

The sample holds many counts of this clonotype. A much larger clonotype is one base distant, so this may be a read error. V and J are TRBV28 and TRBJ2-5; TRBD1 matches 9 bases. The trim removed 4 bases at V and 11 bases at J, leaving 11 bases unmatched. Germline CDR1 reads MDHEN; CDR2 reads SYDVKM. The CDR3 length is 14 residues. The CDR3 nucleotides read TGTGCCAGCAGTTCACGGGGACAGGGCAATGAGCAGTACTTC. Its protein is CASSSRGQGNEQYF.

V gene TRBV6-5 combines with J gene TRBJ2-5; no clear D. This CDR3 comprises 15 residues. Trimming pared 4 bases from V and 1 base from J, leaving 13 bases between. Germline CDR1 is MNHEY and CDR2 is SVGAGI. The CDR3 sequence is CASSSDPGSQETQYF. The CDR3 bases are TGTGCCAGCAGTTCCGACCCGGGTAGCCAAGAGACCCAGTACTTC.

V usage is TRBV6-6 and J usage is TRBJ2-7, with TRBD1 matching over 7 bases. The V segment lost 1 base and the J segment 1 base; nucleotides outside the gene matches: 10. Germline V lookup: CDR1 MNHNY, CDR2 SVGAGI (reference sequence). The CDR3 is made up of 17 amino acids. CDR3 in DNA: TGTGCCAGCAGTTACTTATCTCACGGCAGGGGGTCCTACGAGCAGTACTTC. It translates to CASSYLSHGRGSYEQYF.

This rearrangement joins TRBV7-2 to TRBJ2-3; 9 nucleotides agree with TRBD2. The CDR3 consists of 16 residues. Germline CDR1 and CDR2: SGHTA and FQGNSA. Losses at the gene ends were 3 bases for V and 4 bases for J; bases not matched to a gene: 8. CDR3 bases: TGTGCCAGCAGCTTGACTCTAGCGGGGAGTGCAGATACGCAGTATTTT. Translated: CASSLTLAGSADTQYF.

The V call is TRBV7-8, the J call TRBJ2-5; TRBD2 matches at 8 bases. The CDR3 covers 14 residues. The V gene's germline CDR1 is SGHVS and CDR2 FQNEAQ. Trimming took 6 bases from V and 4 from J; bases not matched to a gene: 7. CDR3 DNA sequence: TGTGCCAGCAGTTATCGGGGGGGCGCAGAGACCCAGTACTTC. It is translated as CASSYRGGAETQYF.

The chain recombines TRBV15 with TRBJ1-2; tentatively, D is TRBD1 (5 bases). Germline assignment: CDR1 LNHNV and CDR2 YYDKDF (reference sequence). V lost 7 bases and J lost 4, with 19 bases in between. The CDR3 has 15 amino acids. CDR3 nucleotides: TGTGCCACCACCAGTCTAGGACAACAAATCTATGGCTACACCTTC. Protein product: CATTSLGQQIYGYTF. The full variable domain, completed using reference TRBV15 and TRBJ1-2, is DAMVIQNPRYQVTQFGKPVTLSCSQTLNHNVMYWYQQKSSQAPKLLFHYYDKDFNNEADTPDNFQSRRPNTSFCFLDIRSPGLGDTAMYLCATTSLGQQIYGYTFGSGTRLTVV.

This rearrangement joins TRBV6-1 to TRBJ2-3; TRBD2 agrees at 11 bases. V dropped 10 bases and J dropped 1; count of bases not matched to a gene: 10. CDR3 length: 16 residues. Germline-derived CDR1 and CDR2 are MNHNS and SASEGT. CDR3 DNA sequence: TGTGCCAACAAGAGGGCGGGACTAGCGGGCACAGATACGCAGTATTTT. Translating gives CANKRAGLAGTDTQYF.

The V call is TRBV9, the J call TRBJ2-7; D could derive from TRBD1 or TRBD2 (6 bases each). Trimming cost V 2 bases and J 3 bases, with 12 bases left between them. There are 14 residues in the CDR3. Looked up from germline, CDR1 is SGDLS and CDR2 is YYNGEE. This chain's CDR3 is CASSVGGQNYEQYF. The CDR3 region has the DNA TGTGCCAGCAGCGTCGGGGGACAAAACTACGAGCAGTACTTC.

The rearrangement links TRBV7-2 to TRBJ1-4; no clear D gene. The CDR3 has 15 residues. V lost 4 bases to trimming and J lost 0 bases, with 9 bases between them. From germline, CDR1 is SGHTA and CDR2 FQGNSA. This CDR3 is CASSSYTATNEKLFF. The CDR3 DNA reads as TGTGCCAGCAGCTCCTACACTGCAACTAATGAAAAACTGTTTTTT.

As to this clonotype: The germline gene is not matched at one end of the junction; a read error may be the cause. The chain has TRBV9 and TRBJ2-6; perhaps TRBD1 as D (5 bases). This CDR3 has 19 amino acids. The germline gives CDR1 SGDLS, CDR2 YYNGEE. The CDR3 sequence: CASSVASAPQSSGANVPTF. The CDR3 DNA is TGTGCCAGCAGCGTAGCCTCTGCACCTCAGTCCTCTGGGGCCAACGTCCCGACTTTC.

The V and J genes are TRBV12-3 or TRBV12-4 and TRBJ2-1; 10 nucleotides match TRBD2. V shed 6 bases, J shed 7 bases, and the junction held 6 bases outside the gene matches. The CDR3 spans 14 residues. The CDR3 here is CASSQRGGMNEQFF. CDR3 DNA sequence: TGTGCCAGCAGCCAGCGGGGGGGCATGAATGAGCAGTTCTTC.

The sample holds one count of this clonotype. The rearrangement joins TRBV29-1 to TRBJ2-7; D possibly matches TRBD1 or TRBD2 (6 bases each). CDR1 is SQVTM and CDR2 is ANQGSEA in the germline V gene. The CDR3 has 13 residues. The germline V and J ends were trimmed by 7 bases and 0 bases, with 13 bases remaining between them. CDR3 DNA sequence: TGCAGCGCGGGGGCAGGGATCTCCTACGAGCAGTACTTC. Amino acids: CSAGAGISYEQYF.

DNA for the CDR3: TGTGCCAGCAGCCAGGAGAGTATCGATGGCTACACCTTC. Amino acid sequence: CASSQESIDGYTF. The chain recombines TRBV4-2 with TRBJ1-2; the D is unclear. The length of the CDR3 is 13 residues. Germline CDR1 is LGHNA and CDR2 is YNFKEQ. V dropped 3 bases and J dropped 6 bases, with 11 bases sitting between them.

The rearrangement joins TRBV2 to TRBJ2-7; D possibly matches TRBD1 or TRBD2 (5 bases each). CDR1 and CDR2 from the germline V gene are SNHLY and FYNNEI. V shed 6 bases and J shed 2 bases, with 23 bases lying between them. The CDR3 spans 17 residues. CDR3 region: CASSAGRNTKWTYEQYF. In DNA form, the CDR3 reads TGTGCCAGCAGCGCAGGGAGAAACACCAAATGGACCTACGAGCAGTACTTC.

This clonotype was seen a handful of times. The chain carries TRBV6-2 or TRBV6-3 and TRBJ2-3; D possibly corresponds to TRBD2 (5 bases). This CDR3 spans 15 amino acids. Germline V gene lookup returns CDR1 MNHEY and CDR2 SVGEGT. Trimming removed 4 bases at V and 9 bases at J, with 20 bases between. This chain's CDR3 is CASSFNPLRRVTQYF. The CDR3 nucleotides read TGTGCCAGCAGTTTTAACCCCCTGCGGCGGGTGACGCAGTATTTT.

The chain employs TRBV20-1 and TRBJ2-5; maybe TRBD2 (7 bases). CDR1 DFQATT and CDR2 SNEGSKA come from the germline V gene (reference sequence). The length of the CDR3 is 16 residues. Trimming took off 0 bases at V and 0 bases at J, with 14 bases between the two ends. The CDR3 loop is CSARDLRGGNQETQYF. The CDR3 nucleotides are TGCAGTGCTAGAGATTTAAGGGGGGGCAACCAAGAGACCCAGTACTTC.

The chain joins TRBV9 to TRBJ1-6; unclear D gene. Trimming removed 7 bases from V and 5 bases from J, with 19 bases in between. This CDR3 comprises 16 residues. From germline, CDR1 is SGDLS and CDR2 YYNGEE. CDR3 sequence reads: CASPGGGRRDNSPLHF. The CDR3 bases are TGTGCCAGCCCCGGCGGCGGTCGGCGGGATAATTCACCCCTCCACTTT.

This clonotype was found a few times. This chain connects TRBV7-2 to TRBJ1-6; D unclear. The CDR3 sequence is 13 residues long. Per the germline V gene, CDR1 is SGHTA and CDR2 is FQGNSA. Between the trimmed V and J ends, which lost 5 bases and 8 bases, there was a span of 10 bases. In DNA, the CDR3 is TGTGCCAGCAGCCTAAGACCCGATTCACCCCTCCACTTT. Translation gives CASSLRPDSPLHF.

This chain links TRBV29-1 with TRBJ2-7; 9 positions agree with TRBD1. The CDR3 sequence is 13 residues long. V lost 7 bases and J lost 1; bases outside the gene matches: 5. Germline values: CDR1 SQVTM, CDR2 ANQGSEA. CDR3 DNA sequence: TGCAGCGCCGGGACAGGGCTGTCCTACGAGCAGTACTTC. Translated: CSAGTGLSYEQYF.

CDR3: CASSLALVGGTDTQYF. The DNA for the CDR3 is TGTGCCAGCAGCTTAGCGCTTGTGGGGGGTACAGATACGCAGTATTTT. The J gene is TRBJ2-3, the V gene TRBV7-2; the D gene is possibly TRBD2 (6 bases). The CDR3 spans 16 residues. Per germline, CDR1 SGHTA and CDR2 FQGNSA. V lost 0 bases, J lost 3 bases, and 13 bases lay in between.